The clone carrying this T cell receptor (beta chain) has ten or more counts. Its specificity is not known. This specimen comes from a study of human T cells and chemical hapten exposure. Notes on the study in general: The donor cohort had alopecia, so its immune response may not match that of healthy people.

The V end lost 2 bases, the J end lost 1 base, and 18 bases lay between the germline ends. Germline assignment: CDR1 MNHEY and CDR2 SVGEGT. This CDR3 spans 17 amino acids. One entry per CDR3 protein, called by TCRdb with MiXCR from the RACE reads. In the table there are some 39,000 distinct CDR3 sequences, approximately 9.5% of which are singletons. The time point denotes: patch test 3, about 24 weeks after DPC sensitization. As to treatment: therapeutic diphenylcyclopropenone sensitization with weekly scalp DPC. Blood, whole and unfractionated, served as the source for total RNA extraction. The sequencing used whole blood, collected in connection with sensitization to the hapten diphenylcyclopropenone (DPC). The clonotype originates from a middle-aged man with alopecia areata. Some clones in this sample may be carry-over from other donors' samples. V gene TRBV6-2 or TRBV6-3 combines with J gene TRBJ2-7; D is undetermined. For the CDR3, the DNA is TGTGCCAGCAGTTACAGAGCTCTAGGACCCACTTCCTACGAGCAGTACTTC. Amino acids: CASSYRALGPTSYEQYF.